This T cell receptor beta chain was sequenced in a study of cytomegalovirus exposure and HLA in healthy donors. A single count supports this clone. Its target is unknown. Use of 60 Vbeta and 13 Jbeta primers characterized the PCR. The data were produced by immunoSEQ multiplex PCR, yet TCRdb's version contains in-frame clones alone and is incomplete. This sample carries approximately 180,000 clones, approximately 85% of them seen once, and the ten largest clones take about 1.8%. Although they were nominally healthy when sampled, donors likely had unrecorded immune exposures. Trimming took 2 bases from V and 6 from J, leaving 20 bases between them. The V gene's germline CDR1 is MDHEN and CDR2 SYDVKM. The CDR3 sequence is 17 residues long. Study-wide results and limits: When analyzed later, the rates of TCR association showed variation by HLA locus, with DRB1 the most and HLA-C the fewest. A later analysis linked a missense variant in DCLRE1C to the trimming of TCR beta V and J genes.

Sequencing input: PBMCs. This receptor was obtained from a man aged 18 to 29 in good health and CMV-seronegative. The chain recombines TRBV28 with TRBJ1-5; D might be TRBD1 (6 bases). The CDR3 reads CASSLGAGDRRVQPQHF. The DNA for the CDR3 is TGTGCCAGCAGTTTAGGTGCAGGGGACCGGCGGGTTCAGCCCCAGCATTTT.